The 28 T cell receptor beta chains below all came from one sample that was sequenced in a study of T cell responses to AZD1222 COVID-19 vaccine. Some clones are missing from TCRdb's copy, which holds only in-frame ones; the method was immunoSEQ multiplex PCR. The sample records 75,000 to 95,000 clones, about nine tenths being singletons. Here the sequenced sample was peripheral blood, taken on day 0 of AZD1222 vaccination. These receptors all stem from an adult in good health.

The CDR3 is CASSLGREEGYGYTF. As DNA, the CDR3 is TGTGCCAGCAGCTTAGGCAGGGAAGAGGGGTATGGCTACACCTTC. This chain connects TRBV11-3 to TRBJ1-2; maybe TRBD1 (5 bases). The germline V gene has CDR1 SGHNT and CDR2 YENEEA. Trimming left V 1 base short and J 5 bases short, with 14 bases between. The CDR3 runs 15 residues.

This clone was picked up a small number of times. CDR3 loop: CASSLGGFQETQYF. CDR3 nucleotide sequence: TGTGCCAGCAGCCTAGGTGGGTTCCAAGAGACCCAGTACTTC. The chain is built from TRBV6-5 and TRBJ2-5; D is unresolved. Per germline, CDR1 MNHEY and CDR2 SVGAGI. V gave up 6 bases and J gave up 1 base, with 12 bases separating them. This CDR3 comprises 14 residues.

This sequence joins TRBV5-1 and TRBJ2-1; D gene unclear. Trimming removed 0 bases at V and 3 bases at J, with 7 bases between. The germline CDR1 and CDR2 sequences are SGHRS and YFSETQ. The CDR3 spans 14 residues. CDR3 nucleotide sequence: TGCGCCAGCAGCTTGGGGTACGGCTACAATGAGCAGTTCTTC. It translates to CASSLGYGYNEQFF.

The V gene is TRBV27, the J gene TRBJ2-3; 7 nucleotides match TRBD2. With V trimmed by 6 bases and J by 0 bases, 6 bases remained unmatched. Germline CDR1 is MNHEY and CDR2 is SMNVEV (reference sequence). The length of the CDR3 is 15 residues. CDR3: CASRTSGTSTDTQYF. The CDR3, as DNA: TGTGCCAGCAGAACAAGCGGGACTAGCACAGATACGCAGTATTTT.

This clone appeared once. V and J are TRBV7-9 and TRBJ1-2, with D unresolved. The CDR3 contains 15 residues. From germline, CDR1 is SEHNR and CDR2 FQNEAQ (reference sequence). Trimming took 1 base from V and 6 from J, leaving 15 bases between them. CDR3 coding DNA: TGTGCCAGCAGCTTAGTGCTCCTCCTGGTTGATGGCTACACCTTC. This codes for CASSLVLLLVDGYTF.

This chain uses TRBV4-1 with TRBJ1-5, with unresolved D. This CDR3 contains 15 residues. The germline CDR1 and CDR2 sequences are MGHRA and YSYEKL. V was shortened by 0 bases and J by 4 bases, with 10 bases between the two germline ends. This CDR3 reads CASSQDVALNQPQHF. CDR3 in DNA: TGCGCCAGCAGCCAAGATGTGGCCCTAAATCAGCCCCAGCATTTT.

The chain carries TRBV6-5 and TRBJ1-2, with unresolved D. V lost 4 bases to trimming and J lost 2 bases, with 8 bases between them. Germline values: CDR1 MNHEY, CDR2 SVGAGI. The CDR3 runs 13 residues. The CDR3: CASSSDGNYGYTF. DNA for the CDR3: TGTGCCAGCAGTTCAGACGGGAACTATGGCTACACCTTC.

This chain connects TRBV11-3 to TRBJ2-5; D gene unclear. Germline V gene sequence: CDR1 SGHNT, CDR2 YENEEA. This CDR3 is built from 14 residues. The V gene lost 4 bases and the J gene lost 5 bases, with 14 bases spanning the gap. Here the CDR3 DNA reads TGTGCCAGCAGCTCCTTCACTAAGGTTGAGACCCAGTACTTC. It codes for CASSSFTKVETQYF.

This clone was counted once. This chain joins TRBV4-1 and TRBJ2-1, with 8 bases fitting TRBD2. With 2 bases clipped from V and 0 bases from J, the junction kept 3 bases outside the gene matches. Looked up from germline, CDR1 is MGHRA and CDR2 is YSYEKL. The CDR3 covers 16 residues. The CDR3 reads CASSQSLAVSYNEQFF. The CDR3 bases are TGCGCCAGCAGCCAATCACTAGCGGTCTCCTACAATGAGCAGTTCTTC.

The chain has TRBV5-3 and TRBJ1-6; possibly TRBD1 for D (5 bases). TRBV5-3 is classed as an ORF, of uncertain function. V was pared by 2 bases and J by 1 base, with 28 bases between. The CDR3 is made up of 22 amino acids. CDR3 sequence reads: CARSFPGPSRPGTWSYNSPLHF. As DNA, the CDR3 is TGTGCCAGAAGCTTTCCAGGGCCTTCGCGCCCGGGGACGTGGTCCTATAATTCACCCCTCCACTTT.

This chain joins TRBV12-3 or TRBV12-4 and TRBJ1-2; D remains unclear. CDR3 length: 12 amino acids. V lost 2 bases and J lost 4, with 5 bases in between. The CDR3 sequence: CASSLQLYGYTF. The CDR3 coding sequence is TGTGCCAGCAGTTTACAGCTCTATGGCTACACCTTC.

The chain carries TRBV6-6 and TRBJ2-3; the D gene is possibly TRBD2 (6 bases). V lost 5 bases to trimming and J lost 0 bases, with 12 bases between them. CDR1 and CDR2 from the germline V gene are MNHNY and SVGAGI (reference sequence). The CDR3 has 15 residues. For the CDR3, the DNA is TGTGCCAGCAGTGGGGCCCGGGGGAGCACAGATACGCAGTATTTT. The encoded protein is CASSGARGSTDTQYF.

Here the CDR3 DNA reads TGTGCCAGCAGTGAATCAACCCTCTACAATGAGCAGTTCTTC. Protein product: CASSESTLYNEQFF. The chain recombines TRBV2 with TRBJ2-1; D unresolved. The CDR3 spans 14 residues. The germline CDR1 and CDR2 sequences are SNHLY and FYNNEI. V gave up 2 bases and J gave up 3 bases, with 8 bases separating them.

The chain links TRBV24-1 to TRBJ2-7, with D perhaps TRBD2 (6 bases). Trimming removed 5 bases from V and 6 bases from J, with 13 bases in between. The germline V gene has CDR1 KGHDR and CDR2 SFDVKD. The CDR3 sequence is 13 residues long. CDR3 amino acids: CATSVGISGEQYF. Written as DNA, the CDR3 is TGTGCCACCAGTGTAGGGATTAGCGGCGAGCAGTACTTC.

This clone appeared a few times. This chain uses TRBV10-3 with TRBJ1-1, with D hard to call. The germline CDR1 and CDR2 sequences are ENHRY and SYGVKD. CDR3 size: 12 residues. The germline V and J ends were trimmed by 2 bases and 13 bases, with 14 bases remaining between them. CDR3 loop: CAISEMGGSVFF. CDR3 DNA sequence: TGTGCCATCAGTGAGATGGGAGGGAGTGTTTTCTTT.

The chain joins TRBV10-3 to TRBJ1-5; 9 bases are a match to TRBD1. The CDR3 loop spans 15 amino acids. V lost 6 bases, J lost 1 base, and 4 bases stayed unmatched. Germline V lookup: CDR1 ENHRY, CDR2 SYGVKD. In nucleotides, the CDR3 is TGTGCCATCAGGAGGACAGGGGACAGCAATCAGCCCCAGCATTTT. Translating it yields CAIRRTGDSNQPQHF.

This chain joins TRBV4-3 and TRBJ1-1; TRBD1 is a possible D gene (5 bases). Germline values: CDR1 LGHNA, CDR2 YSLEER. The CDR3 spans 13 residues. Trimming stripped 4 bases from V and 4 bases from J, with 10 bases between. CDR3 amino acids: CASSPGLSTEAFF. CDR3 DNA: TGCGCCAGCAGCCCGGGACTCTCCACTGAAGCTTTCTTT.

This clone was picked up one time. The chain has TRBV27 and TRBJ2-1, with 8 bases that match TRBD1. The CDR3 contains 18 residues. V lost 4 bases and J lost 8; bases outside the gene matches: 19. Germline lookup yields CDR1 MNHEY and CDR2 SMNVEV (reference sequence). The CDR3 DNA is TGTGCCAGCAGTTCCCCCGTAGAACAGGGGGGCGCAGGCGATGAGCAGTTCTTC. It yields the protein CASSSPVEQGGAGDEQFF.

The V call is TRBV7-2, the J call TRBJ2-1, with D possibly TRBD2 on 7 matching bases. The CDR3 is made up of 13 amino acids. V lost 3 bases to trimming and J lost 7 bases, with 10 bases between them. Germline loops: CDR1 SGHTA, CDR2 FQGNSA. The CDR3 region is CASSLGGQNEQFF. CDR3 in DNA: TGTGCCAGCAGCTTGGGGGGGCAAAATGAGCAGTTCTTC.

This clone was counted a single time. This chain connects TRBV7-2 to TRBJ2-7, with D maybe TRBD1 (6 bases). In germline, CDR1 is SGHTA, CDR2 FQGNSA. The CDR3 loop spans 13 amino acids. V shed 5 bases and J shed 1 base, with 9 bases lying between them. CDR3 amino acids: CASSRTDSYEQYF. CDR3 DNA sequence: TGTGCCAGCAGCCGGACAGATTCCTACGAGCAGTACTTC.

The chain combines TRBV11-2 with TRBJ2-3, with D perhaps given as TRBD1 or TRBD2 (6 bases each). Germline CDR1 and CDR2: SGHAT and FQNNGV. The V end lost 10 bases, the J end lost 2 bases, and 19 bases lay between the germline ends. The CDR3 length is 15 residues. DNA of the CDR3: TGTGCCACAGGAAAGGGGGGTAGGGTCACAGATACGCAGTATTTT. Amino acid sequence: CATGKGGRVTDTQYF.

This clone has just a few counts. The chain joins TRBV7-9 to TRBJ2-7; 7 nucleotides align to TRBD2. This CDR3 contains 12 residues. V lost 5 bases and J lost 7; bases outside the gene matches: 5. Germline CDR1 and CDR2: SEHNR and FQNEAQ (reference sequence). CDR3 DNA: TGTGCCAGCAGCCTTTTGGGAGGGGAGCAGTACTTC. Its translation is CASSLLGGEQYF.

The chain recombines TRBV29-1 with TRBJ2-2; possible D gene TRBD1, 7 bases. The CDR3 covers 13 residues. V was cut by 6 bases and J by 4 bases, with 12 bases left in between. Germline V gene data show CDR1 as SQVTM and CDR2 as ANQGSEA. This chain's CDR3 is CSVQGEVTGELFF. CDR3 nucleotides: TGCAGCGTGCAGGGGGAGGTCACCGGGGAGCTGTTTTTT.

This chain joins TRBV5-1 and TRBJ2-5, with D perhaps being TRBD1 or TRBD2 (5 bases each). Trimming took off 0 bases at V and 5 bases at J, with 14 bases between the two ends. Germline V CDR1 and CDR2: SGHRS, YFSETQ. The CDR3 loop spans 15 amino acids. The CDR3: CASSLGDGVRETQYF. The CDR3 DNA sequence: TGCGCCAGCAGCTTGGGGGACGGGGTTCGGGAGACCCAGTACTTC.

The CDR3 DNA follows: TGCGCCAGCAGCTCACTCCCTTGGGGAGCGGATAGTAGCACAGATACGCAGTATTTT. Its protein is CASSSLPWGADSSTDTQYF. This chain links TRBV5-1 with TRBJ2-3; D may be TRBD2 (5 bases). The CDR3 loop spans 19 amino acids. Germline V lookup: CDR1 SGHRS, CDR2 YFSETQ. Trimming stripped 3 bases from V and 0 bases from J, with 23 bases between.

V is TRBV2 and J is TRBJ2-5; TRBD1 matches at 9 bases. V lost 7 bases to trimming and J lost 0 bases; unmatched junction nucleotides: 3. The length of the CDR3 is 14 residues. In germline, CDR1 is SNHLY, CDR2 FYNNEI. CDR3 sequence (DNA): TGTGCCAGCATGGGGGACAGGGACCAAGAGACCCAGTACTTC. This gives the protein CASMGDRDQETQYF.

The chain joins TRBV2 to TRBJ2-7; D is possibly TRBD2 (6 bases). V lost 5 bases and J 7 bases, leaving 21 bases between the germline ends. The V gene's germline CDR1 is SNHLY and CDR2 FYNNEI. The CDR3 has 15 amino acids. The CDR3 here is CASSYTPGGPGEQYF. In nucleotides, the CDR3 is TGTGCCAGCAGTTACACTCCAGGAGGGCCTGGTGAGCAGTACTTC.

The V gene is TRBV3-1 (or the pseudogene TRBV3-2), the J gene TRBJ2-2; 13 positions agree with TRBD2. Looked up from germline, CDR1 is LGHDT and CDR2 is YNNKEL (reference sequence). The CDR3 has 19 residues. V trimming: 4 bases; J trimming: 3 bases; junction bases outside the gene matches: 11. CDR3 sequence (DNA): TGTGCCAGCAGCCCCTCCCAAGGACTAGCGGGAGACCACACCGGGGAGCTGTTTTTT. The encoded protein is CASSPSQGLAGDHTGELFF.